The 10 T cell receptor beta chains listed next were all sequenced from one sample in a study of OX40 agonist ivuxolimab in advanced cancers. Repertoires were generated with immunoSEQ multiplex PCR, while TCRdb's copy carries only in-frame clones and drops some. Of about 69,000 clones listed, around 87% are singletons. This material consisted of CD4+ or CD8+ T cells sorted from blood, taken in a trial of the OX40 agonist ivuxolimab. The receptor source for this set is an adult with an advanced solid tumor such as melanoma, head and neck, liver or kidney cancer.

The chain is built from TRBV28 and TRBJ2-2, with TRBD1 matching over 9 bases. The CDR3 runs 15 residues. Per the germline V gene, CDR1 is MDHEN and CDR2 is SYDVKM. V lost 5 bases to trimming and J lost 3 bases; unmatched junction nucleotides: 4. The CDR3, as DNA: TGTGCCAGCAGTCTACAGGGGGCGGACACCGGGGAGCTGTTTTTT. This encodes CASSLQGADTGELFF.

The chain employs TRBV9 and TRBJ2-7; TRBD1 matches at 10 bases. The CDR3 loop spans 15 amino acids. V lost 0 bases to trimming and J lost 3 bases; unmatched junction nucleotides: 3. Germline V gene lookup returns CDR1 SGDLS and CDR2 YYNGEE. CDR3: CASSVAGTGVYEQYF. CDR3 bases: TGTGCCAGCAGCGTAGCCGGGACAGGGGTCTACGAGCAGTACTTC.

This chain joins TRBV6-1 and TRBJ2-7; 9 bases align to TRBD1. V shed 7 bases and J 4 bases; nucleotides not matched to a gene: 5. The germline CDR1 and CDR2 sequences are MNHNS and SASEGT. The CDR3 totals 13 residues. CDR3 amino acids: CASKGTGSYEQYF. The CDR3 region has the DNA TGTGCCAGCAAGGGGACAGGGAGTTACGAGCAGTACTTC.

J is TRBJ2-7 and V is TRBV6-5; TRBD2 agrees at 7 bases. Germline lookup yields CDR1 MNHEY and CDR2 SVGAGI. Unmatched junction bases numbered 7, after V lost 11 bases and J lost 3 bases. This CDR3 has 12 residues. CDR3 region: CAVTGTNYEQYF. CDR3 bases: TGTGCCGTAACCGGGACTAACTACGAGCAGTACTTC.

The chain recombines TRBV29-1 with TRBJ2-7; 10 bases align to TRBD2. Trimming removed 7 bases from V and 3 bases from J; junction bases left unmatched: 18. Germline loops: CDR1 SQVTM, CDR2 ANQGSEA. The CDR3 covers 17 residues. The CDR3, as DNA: TGCAGCGCCGGACGGGTTCCTAGCGGGAGTATTTACTACGAGCAGTACTTC. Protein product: CSAGRVPSGSIYYEQYF.

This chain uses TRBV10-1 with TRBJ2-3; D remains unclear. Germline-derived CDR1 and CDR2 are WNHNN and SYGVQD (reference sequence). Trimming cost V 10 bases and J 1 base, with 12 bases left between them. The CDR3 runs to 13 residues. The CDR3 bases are TGCGCCACCGGTTTGGGCGGCACAGATACGCAGTATTTT. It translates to CATGLGGTDTQYF.

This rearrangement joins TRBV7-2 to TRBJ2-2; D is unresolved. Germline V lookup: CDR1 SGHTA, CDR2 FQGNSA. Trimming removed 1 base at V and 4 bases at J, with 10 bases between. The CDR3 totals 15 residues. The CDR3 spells CASSLGFDGTGELFF. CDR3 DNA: TGTGCCAGCAGCTTAGGTTTTGATGGCACCGGGGAGCTGTTTTTT.

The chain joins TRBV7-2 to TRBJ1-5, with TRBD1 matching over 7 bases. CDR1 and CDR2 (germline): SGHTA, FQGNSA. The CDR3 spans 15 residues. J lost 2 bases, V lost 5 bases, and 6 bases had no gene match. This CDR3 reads CASSRQGSGNQPQHF. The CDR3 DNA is TGTGCCAGCAGCCGACAGGGCTCGGGCAATCAGCCCCAGCATTTT. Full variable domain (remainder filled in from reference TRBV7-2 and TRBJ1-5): GAGVSQSPSNKVTEKGKDVELRCDPISGHTALYWYRQSLGQGLEFLIYFQGNSAPDKSGLPSDRFSAERTGGSVSTLTIQRTQQEDSAVYLCASSRQGSGNQPQHFGDGTRLSIL.

The chain's CDR3 is CAWITGVEEQFF. The CDR3 DNA reads as TGTGCCTGGATCACAGGTGTTGAGGAGCAGTTCTTC. This sequence joins TRBV30 and TRBJ2-1; tentatively, D is TRBD1 (5 bases). CDR3 size: 12 residues. Germline assignment: CDR1 GTSNPN and CDR2 SVGIG (reference sequence). Trimming stripped 4 bases from V and 10 bases from J, with 14 bases between.

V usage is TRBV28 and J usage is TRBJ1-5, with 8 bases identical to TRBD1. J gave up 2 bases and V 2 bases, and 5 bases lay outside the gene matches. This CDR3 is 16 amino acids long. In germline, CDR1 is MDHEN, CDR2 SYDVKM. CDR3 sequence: CASSLDGQGGNQPQHF. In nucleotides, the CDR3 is TGTGCCAGCAGTTTAGACGGACAGGGAGGCAATCAGCCCCAGCATTTT.